The subject of this entry is one TCR beta chain. The antigen is not known. Time point reported: newly diagnosed GD, antithyroid drugs for less than 3 months. RNA extracted from PBMCs served as the sequencing template. Peripheral blood, around 9.7 milliliters per patient, was collected in EDTA tubes. Arm-PCR of CDR3 regions with iRepertoire HTBI primers generated TCR beta libraries. TCRdb processed the multiplex PCR reads anew with MiXCR; each CDR3 protein has one entry. The sample contains approximately 400,000 distinct CDR3 sequences, around 16% of which appear only once. The source of the sample is a study of regulatory T cells in long-lasting Graves disease. Study context: Antithyroid drugs had been given to newly diagnosed Graves' patients for under 3 months. General study points: Persistent disease favored TRBV28, TRBJ1-2 and TRBJ2-5.

In germline, CDR1 is MNHNS, CDR2 SASEGT. CDR3 length: 15 amino acids. V was clipped by 5 bases and J by 0 bases, with 11 bases between them. The sample also formed part of further work on T cells in Graves' hyperthyroidism and ophthalmopathy.

The rearrangement links TRBV6-1 to TRBJ1-3; maybe TRBD1 (5 bases). This receptor was obtained from a woman between 40 and 55 years old with Graves disease. The source was peripheral blood mononuclear cells (PBMCs), collected at new diagnosis, from a patient treated with antithyroid drugs. The CDR3: CASSPYRNSGNTIYF. The CDR3, as DNA: TGTGCCAGCAGTCCATACAGGAACTCTGGAAACACCATATATTTT.